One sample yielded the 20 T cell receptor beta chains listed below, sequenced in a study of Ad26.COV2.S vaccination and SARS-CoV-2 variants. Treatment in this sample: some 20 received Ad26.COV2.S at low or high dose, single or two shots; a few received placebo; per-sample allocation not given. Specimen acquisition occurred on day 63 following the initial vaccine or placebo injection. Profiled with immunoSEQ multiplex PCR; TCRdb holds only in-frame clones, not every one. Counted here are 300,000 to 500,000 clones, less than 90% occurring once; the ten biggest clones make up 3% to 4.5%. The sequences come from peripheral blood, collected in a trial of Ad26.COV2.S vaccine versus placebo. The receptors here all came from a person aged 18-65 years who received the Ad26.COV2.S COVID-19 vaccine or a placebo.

CDR3: CASSPNRVYGYTF. The DNA for the CDR3 is TGTGCCAGCAGCCCTAACAGGGTATATGGCTACACCTTC. The rearrangement uses TRBV7-2 and TRBJ1-2; D possibly corresponds to TRBD1 (6 bases). The V and J ends lost 5 bases and 5 bases respectively, with 12 bases between them. Germline lookup yields CDR1 SGHTA and CDR2 FQGNSA. This CDR3 is 13 amino acids long. The full variable domain, completed using reference TRBV7-2 and TRBJ1-2, is GAGVSQSPSNKVTEKGKDVELRCDPISGHTALYWYRQSLGQGLEFLIYFQGNSAPDKSGLPSDRFSAERTGGSVSTLTIQRTQQEDSAVYLCASSPNRVYGYTFGSGTRLTVV.

The CDR3 spells CATSGQTNSPLHF. The CDR3 bases are TGTGCCACCTCGGGACAGACGAATTCACCCCTCCACTTT. The V call is TRBV19, the J call TRBJ1-6, with TRBD1 matching 7 bases. V was clipped by 10 bases and J by 7 bases; unmatched bases: 7. Germline assignment: CDR1 LNHDA and CDR2 SQIVND (reference sequence). This CDR3 spans 13 amino acids.

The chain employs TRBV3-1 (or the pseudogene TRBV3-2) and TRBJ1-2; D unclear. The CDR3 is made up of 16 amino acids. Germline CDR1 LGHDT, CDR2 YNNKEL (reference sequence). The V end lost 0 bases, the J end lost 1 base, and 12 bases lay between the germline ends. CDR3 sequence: CASSQDARVRNYGYTF. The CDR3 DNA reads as TGTGCCAGCAGCCAAGATGCGCGAGTCCGTAACTATGGCTACACCTTC.

CDR3 nucleotide sequence: TGTGCCAGCGGACCAGGGGCAGGGCCCTACGAGCAGTACTTC. Translation gives CASGPGAGPYEQYF. The V gene is TRBV6-5, the J gene TRBJ2-7; TRBD1 might be the D (6 bases). The CDR3 has 14 amino acids. V lost 8 bases and J 2 bases, leaving 16 bases between the germline ends. Germline V gene sequence: CDR1 MNHEY, CDR2 SVGAGI.

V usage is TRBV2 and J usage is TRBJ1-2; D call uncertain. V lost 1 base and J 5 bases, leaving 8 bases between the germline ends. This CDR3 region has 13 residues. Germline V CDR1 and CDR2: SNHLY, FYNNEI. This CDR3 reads CASSEGQLYGYTF. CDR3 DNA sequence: TGTGCCAGCAGTGAAGGGCAGCTTTATGGCTACACCTTC. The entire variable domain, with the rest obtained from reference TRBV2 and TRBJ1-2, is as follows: EPEVTQTPSHQVTQMGQEVILRCVPISNHLYFYWYRQILGQKVEFLVSFYNNEISEKSEIFDDQFSVERPDGSNFTLKIRSTKLEDSAMYFCASSEGQLYGYTFGSGTRLTVV.

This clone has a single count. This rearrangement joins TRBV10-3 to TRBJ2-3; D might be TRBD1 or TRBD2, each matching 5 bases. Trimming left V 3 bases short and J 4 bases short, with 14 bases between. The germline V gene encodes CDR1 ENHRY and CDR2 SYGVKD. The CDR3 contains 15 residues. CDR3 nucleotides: TGTGCCATCAGTGAAAGCCGGGACCGCCCAGATACGCAGTATTTT. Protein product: CAISESRDRPDTQYF.

The CDR3: CASSQDPEKYYEQYF. Written as DNA, the CDR3 is TGTGCCAGCAGCCAAGACCCAGAGAAATACTACGAGCAGTACTTC. The J gene is TRBJ2-7, the V gene TRBV3-1 (or the pseudogene TRBV3-2); D is unresolved. V dropped 0 bases and J dropped 3 bases, with 12 bases sitting between them. The CDR3 runs to 15 residues. Germline CDR1 is LGHDT and CDR2 is YNNKEL (reference sequence).

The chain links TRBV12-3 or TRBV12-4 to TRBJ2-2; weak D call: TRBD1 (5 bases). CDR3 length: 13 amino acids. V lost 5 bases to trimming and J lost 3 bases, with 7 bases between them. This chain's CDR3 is CASSQGDTGELFF. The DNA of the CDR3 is TGTGCCAGCAGTCAAGGGGACACCGGGGAGCTGTTTTTT.

The CDR3 sequence: CAISAVSWGYTF. CDR3 coding DNA: TGTGCCATCAGTGCCGTCTCGTGGGGCTACACCTTC. The chain combines TRBV10-3 with TRBJ1-2; D gene uncertain. Trimming cost V 4 bases and J 8 bases, with 11 bases left between them. Germline V gives CDR1 ENHRY, CDR2 SYGVKD. The CDR3 totals 12 residues.

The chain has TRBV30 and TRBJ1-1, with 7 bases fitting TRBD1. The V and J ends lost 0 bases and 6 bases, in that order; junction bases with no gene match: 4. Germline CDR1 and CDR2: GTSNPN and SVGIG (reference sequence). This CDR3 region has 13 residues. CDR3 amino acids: CAWSVSGTAEAFF. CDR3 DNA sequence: TGTGCCTGGAGTGTATCCGGGACAGCTGAAGCTTTCTTT.

CDR3 in DNA: TGTGCCAGCAGTAGGGAGGGGGCCATGAACACCGGGGAGCTGTTTTTT. It is translated as CASSREGAMNTGELFF. The chain joins TRBV6-4 to TRBJ2-2, with D perhaps being TRBD1 or TRBD2 (7 bases each). In germline, CDR1 is MRHNA, CDR2 SNTAGT. CDR3 length: 16 residues. Trimming stripped 5 bases from V and 1 base from J, with 14 bases between.

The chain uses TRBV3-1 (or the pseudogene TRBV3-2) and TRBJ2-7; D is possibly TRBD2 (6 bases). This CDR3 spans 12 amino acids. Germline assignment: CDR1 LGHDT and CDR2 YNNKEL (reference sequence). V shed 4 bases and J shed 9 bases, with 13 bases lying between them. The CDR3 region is CASSLGGAPQYF. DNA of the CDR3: TGTGCCAGCAGCCTAGGCGGGGCCCCGCAGTACTTC.

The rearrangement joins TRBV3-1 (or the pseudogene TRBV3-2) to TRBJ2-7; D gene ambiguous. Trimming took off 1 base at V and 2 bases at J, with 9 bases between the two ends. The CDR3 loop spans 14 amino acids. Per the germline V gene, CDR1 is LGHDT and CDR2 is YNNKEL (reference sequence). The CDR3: CASSQGPFTYEQYF. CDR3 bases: TGTGCCAGCAGCCAAGGTCCTTTTACCTACGAGCAGTACTTC.

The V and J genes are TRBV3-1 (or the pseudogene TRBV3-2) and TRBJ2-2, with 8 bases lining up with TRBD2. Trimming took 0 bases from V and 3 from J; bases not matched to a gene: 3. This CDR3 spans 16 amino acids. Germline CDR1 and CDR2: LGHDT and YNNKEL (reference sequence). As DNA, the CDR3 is TGTGCCAGCAGCCAAGAAGGTAGCGGGGACACCGGGGAGCTGTTTTTT. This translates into CASSQEGSGDTGELFF.

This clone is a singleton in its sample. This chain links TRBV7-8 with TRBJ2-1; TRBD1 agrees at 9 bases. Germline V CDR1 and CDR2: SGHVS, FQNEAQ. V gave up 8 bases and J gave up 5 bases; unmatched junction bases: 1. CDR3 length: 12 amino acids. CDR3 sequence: CASGQGHNEQFF. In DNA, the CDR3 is TGTGCCAGCGGACAGGGGCACAATGAGCAGTTCTTC.

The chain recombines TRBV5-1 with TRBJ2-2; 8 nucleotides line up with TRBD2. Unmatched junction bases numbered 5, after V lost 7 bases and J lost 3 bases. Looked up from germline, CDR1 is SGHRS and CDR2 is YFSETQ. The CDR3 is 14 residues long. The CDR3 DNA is TGCGCCAGCGAAAGGCGGGGGGACACCGGGGAGCTGTTTTTT. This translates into CASERRGDTGELFF.

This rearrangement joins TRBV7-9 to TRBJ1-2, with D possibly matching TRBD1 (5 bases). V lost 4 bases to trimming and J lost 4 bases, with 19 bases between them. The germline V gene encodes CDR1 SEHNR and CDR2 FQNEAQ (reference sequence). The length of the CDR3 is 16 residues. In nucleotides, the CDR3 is TGTGCCAGCAGCTCCGCAGGGTTCTCTTACTCCTATGGCTACACCTTC. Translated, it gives CASSSAGFSYSYGYTF.

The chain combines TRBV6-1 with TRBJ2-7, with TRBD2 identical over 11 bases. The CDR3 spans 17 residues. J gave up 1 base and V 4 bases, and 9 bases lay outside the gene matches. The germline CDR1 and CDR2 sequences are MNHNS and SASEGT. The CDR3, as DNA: TGTGCCAGCAGTGCTAATAGCGGGGGGGCCAGGTCCTACGAGCAGTACTTC. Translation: CASSANSGGARSYEQYF.

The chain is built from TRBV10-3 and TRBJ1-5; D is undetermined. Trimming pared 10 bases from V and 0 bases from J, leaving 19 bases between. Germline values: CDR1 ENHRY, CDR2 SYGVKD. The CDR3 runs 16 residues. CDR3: CATKSAERYSNQPQHF. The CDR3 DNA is TGTGCCACAAAGTCGGCAGAAAGATATAGCAATCAGCCCCAGCATTTT.

DNA for the CDR3: TGTGCCGGGGGCCGGGCGAGGAATGAGCAGTTCTTC. Protein product: CAGGRARNEQFF. The chain employs TRBV2 and TRBJ2-1; tentatively, D is TRBD1 (6 bases). V shed 11 bases and J shed 7 bases, with 15 bases lying between them. This CDR3 comprises 12 residues. Looked up from germline, CDR1 is SNHLY and CDR2 is FYNNEI.